This record concerns one TCR beta chain sequence. Its target is not known. Full-length variable regions came from constant-region reverse primers plus semi-nested Nested Universal Primer A PCR. One entry per CDR3 protein results from TCRdb running MiXCR on the 5' RACE reads. The repertoire holds about 62,000 distinct CDR3 sequences, with around 30% as singletons. Study findings and constraints: Whole repertoires were not studied in the larger cohort, only one V-J beta rearrangement. The TCR gene usage of tumor memory CD4+ T cells clustered together with blood and lymph node memory CD4+ cells and with lymph node naive CD4+ cells.

J lost 0 bases, V lost 1 base, and 6 bases had no gene match. This CDR3 is 17 amino acids long. Germline CDR1 MNHEY, CDR2 SVGEGT. This TCR came from a female donor with breast cancer. The source material was tumor-infiltrating naive CD4+ T cells sorted from the breast tumor. Subset described: naive CD4+ T cells, CD4+CD45RA+CD25-. V and J are TRBV6-2 or TRBV6-3 and TRBJ2-3; 8 nucleotides match TRBD2. This CDR3 reads CASSYLPSGSSTDTQYF. CDR3 DNA: TGTGCCAGCAGTTACTTACCTAGCGGGTCTAGCACAGATACGCAGTATTTT.